This is a list of T cell receptor beta chains from one sample in a study of blood T cell repertoires in COVID-19. TCRdb's table, derived via immunoSEQ multiplex PCR, lists solely in-frame clones and lacks some. The table has approximately 390,000 clones, around 91% seen once. Sequencing was performed on peripheral blood. The source is a man between 18 and 35 years old with active or convalescent COVID-19. The CDR3 runs from the conserved cysteine through the conserved F or W. Each record gives: V gene, D gene, J gene, clone size, CDR3 protein, CDR3 DNA. A D gene is named only where the DNA matches it firmly. The size of a clone is reported for some rows only, either as once, few or many, or as a class for expanded clones.

TRBV28,TRBD1,TRBJ2-3,NA,CASSYQQGADTQYF,TGTGCCAGCAGTTACCAACAGGGGGCAGATACGCAGTATTTT
TRBV28,TRBD1,TRBJ1-3,NA,CASRRQGRPHF,TGTGCCAGCAGAAGACAGGGGCGCCCTCATTTT
TRBV4-3,TRBD1,TRBJ1-1,NA,CASSPYRGNTEAFF,TGCGCCAGCAGCCCATACAGGGGGAACACTGAAGCTTTCTTT
TRBV7-3,NA,TRBJ2-5,NA,CASSLGQQETQYF,TGTGCCAGCAGCCTAGGACAGCAAGAGACCCAGTACTTC
TRBV9,TRBD1,TRBJ1-6,NA,CASSSGTANSPLHF,TGTGCCAGCAGCTCCGGGACAGCAAATTCACCCCTCCACTTT
TRBV15,TRBD2,TRBJ2-3,NA,CATNGGAEDTQYF,TGTGCCACTAACGGGGGGGCGGAAGATACGCAGTATTTT
TRBV4-3,NA,TRBJ2-7,NA,CASSQDQVYEQYF,TGCGCCAGCAGCCAAGATCAGGTCTACGAGCAGTACTTC
TRBV9,NA,TRBJ1-4,NA,CASSPPRGKLFF,TGTGCCAGCAGCCCACCCAGAGGAAAACTGTTTTTT
TRBV10-3,NA,TRBJ1-3,NA,CAISGGGKSSGNTIYF,TGTGCCATCAGTGGGGGCGGAAAATCCTCTGGAAACACCATATATTTT
TRBV2,NA,TRBJ1-5,NA,CASSEWLDTEIAYSNQPQHF,TGTGCCAGCAGTGAATGGTTAGACACGGAAATCGCCTATAGCAATCAGCCCCAGCATTTT
TRBV18,NA,TRBJ1-4,NA,CASSRDTATNEKLFF,TGTGCCAGCTCACGGGACACCGCAACTAATGAAAAACTGTTTTTT
TRBV7-2,NA,TRBJ1-6,NA,CASSPWAASAAPLHF,TGTGCCAGCAGCCCCTGGGCAGCCTCCGCCGCACCCCTCCACTTT
TRBV18,TRBD2,TRBJ2-1,NA,CASSPPGRARNEQFF,TGTGCCAGCTCACCCCCCGGGAGGGCCAGGAATGAGCAGTTCTTC
TRBV10-3,NA,TRBJ2-3,NA,CAISGLEADTDTQYF,TGTGCCATCAGTGGGCTAGAGGCCGACACAGATACGCAGTATTTT
TRBV18,NA,TRBJ2-2,NA,CASSPKRTGELFF,TGTGCCAGCTCACCTAAGAGAACCGGGGAGCTGTTTTTT
TRBV23-1,TRBD1,TRBJ1-5,NA,CASSRDRDVFRNQPQHF,TGCGCCAGCAGTCGCGACAGGGATGTTTTTAGGAATCAGCCCCAGCATTTT
TRBV14,NA,TRBJ1-2,once,CASSSPEEGFNGYTF,TGTGCCAGCAGCTCCCCGGAGGAGGGATTTAATGGCTACACCTTC
TRBV28,NA,TRBJ1-3,NA,CASSPGGTGNTIYF,TGTGCCAGCAGCCCCGGGGGAACAGGAAACACCATATATTTT
TRBV4-1,NA,TRBJ1-1,NA,CASSQDAGGTEAFF,TGCGCCAGCAGCCAAGACGCAGGTGGGACTGAAGCTTTCTTT
TRBV28,NA,TRBJ2-5,once,CASSPGYQETQYF,TGTGCCAGCAGTCCCGGGTACCAAGAGACCCAGTACTTC
TRBV28,NA,TRBJ2-7,NA,CASSLFGLTYEQYF,TGTGCCAGCAGTTTGTTCGGACTGACCTACGAGCAGTACTTC
TRBV28,TRBD2,TRBJ2-1,NA,CASSLGSGSFTQFF,TGTGCCAGCAGTTTGGGTAGCGGGAGCTTTACGCAGTTCTTC
TRBV2,TRBD2,TRBJ2-7,once,CANSRLAGGPEQYF,TGTGCCAATTCGAGACTAGCGGGAGGTCCGGAGCAGTACTTC
TRBV18,NA,TRBJ1-6,NA,CASSPNRSSYNSPLHF,TGTGCCAGCTCACCGAATCGGAGCTCCTATAATTCACCCCTCCACTTT
TRBV5-8,TRBD1,TRBJ1-2,few,CASSLGDRLQNYGYTF,TGTGCCAGCAGCTTGGGGGACAGGCTACAAAACTATGGCTACACCTTC
TRBV15,NA,TRBJ2-7,NA,CATSRAAQGYEQYF,TGTGCCACCAGCAGGGCGGCCCAGGGCTACGAGCAGTACTTC